These 25 T cell receptor beta chains came from one sample sequenced in a study of cytomegalovirus exposure and HLA in healthy donors. Primers included in the PCR were 60 Vbeta and 13 Jbeta primers. Assay: immunoSEQ multiplex PCR; the TCRdb copy retains only in-frame clones and omits some. The data show around 150,000 clones, with 60% to 85% seen just once and over 1.3% held by the top ten. The sequenced sample was PBMCs. The receptors originated from a woman aged 35 to 49 in good health and CMV-seronegative.

The chain uses TRBV4-2 and TRBJ1-1, with 8 bases that match TRBD1. This CDR3 contains 15 residues. The V gene's germline CDR1 is LGHNA and CDR2 YNFKEQ. V lost 1 base, J lost 3 bases, and 4 bases stayed unmatched. The CDR3 nucleotides are TGTGCCAGCAGCCAAGGAGACAGGGGCTACACTGAAGCTTTCTTT. Protein sequence: CASSQGDRGYTEAFF.

The rearrangement uses TRBV7-8 and TRBJ1-4; a weak D match, TRBD1 (6 bases). V lost 5 bases, J lost 2 bases, and 9 bases lay in between. Germline loops: CDR1 SGHVS, CDR2 FQNEAQ. This CDR3 region has 14 residues. The CDR3 is CASSPRGTNEKLFF. Written as DNA, the CDR3 is TGTGCCAGCAGCCCTAGGGGGACTAATGAAAAACTGTTTTTT. The full variable domain, completed using reference TRBV7-8 and TRBJ1-4, is GAGVSQSPRYKVAKRGQDVALRCDPISGHVSLFWYQQALGQGPEFLTYFQNEAQLDKSGLPSDRFFAERPEGSVSTLKIQRTQQEDSAVYLCASSPRGTNEKLFFGSGTQLSVL.

The V call is TRBV5-4, the J call TRBJ1-3; 8 positions match TRBD1. The CDR3 contains 19 residues. V was clipped by 0 bases and J by 0 bases; unmatched bases: 11. Germline values: CDR1 SGHNT, CDR2 YYREEE (reference sequence). The CDR3 nucleotides read TGTGCCAGCAGCTTGGGAGGGACAGGAAGGCCCTTCTCTGGAAACACCATATATTTT. This codes for CASSLGGTGRPFSGNTIYF.

In DNA, the CDR3 is TGTGCCACCAGCAGAGTGGGGAGGACTTCACCCCTCCACTTT. Protein: CATSRVGRTSPLHF. This chain uses TRBV15 with TRBJ1-6; D is unclear. Germline CDR1 and CDR2: LNHNV and YYDKDF (reference sequence). Trimming stripped 1 base from V and 9 bases from J, with 10 bases between. The length of the CDR3 is 14 residues.

This chain joins TRBV4-3 and TRBJ1-1; D is perhaps TRBD1 (5 bases). CDR1 is LGHNA, CDR2 YSLEER, per germline. Trimming cost V 6 bases and J 1 base, with 12 bases left between them. CDR3 size: 14 residues. The CDR3 loop is CASRVDSQNTEAFF. As DNA, the CDR3 is TGCGCCAGCAGAGTAGACAGCCAGAACACTGAAGCTTTCTTT.

The V gene is TRBV5-1, the J gene TRBJ1-2; D not resolved. CDR1 is SGHRS, CDR2 YFSETQ, per germline. This CDR3 comprises 15 residues. V lost 1 base and J lost 2, with 12 bases in between. DNA of the CDR3: TGCGCCAGCAGCTTGCGTTCTAGTGGAAACTATGGCTACACCTTC. It translates to CASSLRSSGNYGYTF.

The chain employs TRBV2 and TRBJ2-1; 13 nucleotides match TRBD2. The germline V gene encodes CDR1 SNHLY and CDR2 FYNNEI. V trimming: 3 bases; J trimming: 9 bases; junction bases outside the gene matches: 5. The CDR3 contains 15 residues. This chain's CDR3 is CASSETSGGLVEQFF. CDR3 bases: TGTGCCAGCAGTGAGACTAGCGGGGGGTTGGTTGAGCAGTTCTTC.

This chain connects TRBV7-6 to TRBJ1-2, with D possibly being TRBD1 (6 bases). Per germline, CDR1 SGHVS and CDR2 FNYEAQ. This CDR3 has 12 residues. V was trimmed by 4 bases and J by 6 bases, leaving 9 bases between them. CDR3 residues: CASSSRTDGYTF. The CDR3 bases are TGTGCCAGCAGCTCCCGGACAGATGGCTACACCTTC.

This clone has a single count. The chain uses TRBV30 and TRBJ2-5; maybe TRBD1 (6 bases). Trimming pared 4 bases from V and 6 bases from J, leaving 18 bases between. The germline V gene encodes CDR1 GTSNPN and CDR2 SVGIG (reference sequence). The CDR3 runs 14 residues. CDR3 loop: CAWTARDIGQTQYF. CDR3 nucleotides: TGTGCCTGGACAGCCCGGGACATAGGTCAGACCCAGTACTTC.

The chain couples TRBV5-6 to TRBJ2-4; a weak D match, TRBD1 (6 bases). Trimming removed 1 base at V and 3 bases at J, with 14 bases between. Germline V CDR1 and CDR2: SGHDT, YYEEEE. The CDR3 runs 16 residues. CDR3 sequence reads: CASSLTGRTDKNIQYF. The CDR3 DNA sequence: TGTGCCAGCAGCTTGACAGGGCGGACGGACAAAAACATTCAGTACTTC.

This rearrangement joins TRBV2 to TRBJ1-5; D is perhaps TRBD1 (6 bases). Trimming removed 8 bases from V and 5 bases from J, with 13 bases in between. Germline-derived CDR1 and CDR2 are SNHLY and FYNNEI. CDR3 length equals 13 residues. The CDR3 region is CASSGAPYQPQHF. The CDR3 DNA reads as TGTGCCAGCTCAGGGGCTCCCTATCAGCCCCAGCATTTT.

This chain links TRBV7-9 with TRBJ1-2, with 10 bases lining up with TRBD1. Trimming removed 4 bases from V and 7 bases from J; junction bases left unmatched: 6. The germline gives CDR1 SEHNR, CDR2 FQNEAQ (reference sequence). This CDR3 spans 14 amino acids. CDR3 region: CASSYGTGVVGYTF. In DNA form, the CDR3 reads TGTGCCAGCAGCTACGGGACAGGGGTTGTTGGCTACACCTTC.

The rearrangement joins TRBV6-5 to TRBJ1-1; 7 nucleotides agree with TRBD1. Per germline, CDR1 MNHEY and CDR2 SVGAGI. V lost 2 bases to trimming and J lost 1 base; unmatched junction nucleotides: 4. This CDR3 has 15 residues. Here the CDR3 reads CASSYRGRTNTEAFF. Written as DNA, the CDR3 is TGTGCCAGCAGTTACAGGGGGCGAACGAACACTGAAGCTTTCTTT.

In this sample, this clone turned up a few times. The genes are TRBV27 and TRBJ2-7, with unresolved D. The CDR3 consists of 15 residues. Germline assignment: CDR1 MNHEY and CDR2 SMNVEV (reference sequence). V was clipped by 6 bases and J by 6 bases, with 21 bases between them. CDR3 in amino acids: CASRHSDLPGREQYF. The CDR3 coding sequence is TGTGCCAGCAGACACTCAGATCTACCGGGTCGCGAGCAGTACTTC.

The J gene is TRBJ1-5, the V gene TRBV15, with 8 bases that match TRBD1. The CDR3 length is 15 residues. Per the germline V gene, CDR1 is LNHNV and CDR2 is YYDKDF (reference sequence). The V gene end was trimmed by 1 base and the J gene end by 5 bases; junction bases not matched to a gene: 4. Written as DNA, the CDR3 is TGTGCCACCAGCAGAGGCAGGGGGCTCGATCAGCCCCAGCATTTT. Its protein product is CATSRGRGLDQPQHF.

The chain combines TRBV4-3 with TRBJ1-2, with TRBD1 matching over 10 bases. The V gene's germline CDR1 is LGHNA and CDR2 YSLEER. V shed 1 base and J 4 bases; nucleotides not matched to a gene: 6. The CDR3 totals 16 residues. This CDR3 reads CASSQGRTGGGYGYTF. The CDR3 nucleotides read TGCGCCAGCAGCCAAGGCAGGACAGGGGGAGGCTATGGCTACACCTTC.

This clone was seen a few times. The J gene is TRBJ2-3, the V gene TRBV5-1, with D possibly matching TRBD2 (7 bases). V shed 4 bases and J shed 6 bases, with 15 bases lying between them. Per germline, CDR1 SGHRS and CDR2 YFSETQ. The CDR3 is 14 residues long. The CDR3 coding sequence is TGCGCCAGCAGCCTACGGGGGGCATGGGATACGCAGTATTTT. It specifies CASSLRGAWDTQYF.

The rearrangement joins TRBV6-5 to TRBJ1-1; D not resolved. The CDR3 runs to 15 residues. Germline assignment: CDR1 MNHEY and CDR2 SVGAGI. Trimming removed 0 bases at V and 1 base at J, with 9 bases between. CDR3 sequence (DNA): TGTGCCAGCAGTTACTCGAACCAGTGGAACACTGAAGCTTTCTTT. Amino acid sequence: CASSYSNQWNTEAFF.

The chain joins TRBV5-6 to TRBJ1-3, with D hard to call. CDR3 length: 14 amino acids. Trimming cost V 5 bases and J 2 bases, with 11 bases left between them. Germline values: CDR1 SGHDT, CDR2 YYEEEE. The DNA of the CDR3 is TGTGCCAGCAGACTAAGAGCCCCTGGAAACACCATATATTTT. It specifies CASRLRAPGNTIYF. The full variable domain, completed using reference TRBV5-6 and TRBJ1-3, is DAGVTQSPTHLIKTRGQQVTLRCSPKSGHDTVSWYQQALGQGPQFIFQYYEEEERQRGNFPDRFSGHQFPNYSSELNVNALLLGDSALYLCASRLRAPGNTIYFGEGSWLTVV.

This clone was detected a few times. V and J are TRBV5-1 and TRBJ2-5; 10 bases are a match to TRBD2. V dropped 4 bases and J dropped 5; count of bases not matched to a gene: 14. The germline CDR1 and CDR2 sequences are SGHRS and YFSETQ. The CDR3 is 17 residues long. The CDR3 reads CASSPRAGGRSGETQYF. Here the CDR3 DNA reads TGCGCCAGCAGCCCCCGAGCGGGGGGGCGCTCCGGTGAGACCCAGTACTTC.

The chain joins TRBV6-1 to TRBJ1-1, with 7 bases fitting TRBD1. The CDR3 covers 15 residues. From germline, CDR1 is MNHNS and CDR2 SASEGT. V lost 5 bases and J lost 4; bases outside the gene matches: 10. The CDR3 protein is CASSFTGEGVTEAFF. The CDR3 coding sequence is TGTGCCAGCAGTTTTACAGGGGAAGGAGTCACTGAAGCTTTCTTT.

The rearrangement links TRBV14 to TRBJ1-4, with D perhaps TRBD1 (5 bases). Germline V CDR1 and CDR2: SGHDN, FVKESK. The V end lost 3 bases, the J end lost 7 bases, and 18 bases lay between the germline ends. This CDR3 has 16 residues. The CDR3 nucleotides are TGTGCCAGCAGCCAGCATCGGGGGATCGGGATTGAAAAACTGTTTTTT. Its translation: CASSQHRGIGIEKLFF.

V gene TRBV6-5 combines with J gene TRBJ1-2; 9 bases fit TRBD1. V was clipped by 6 bases and J by 7 bases; unmatched bases: 9. The V gene's germline CDR1 is MNHEY and CDR2 SVGAGI. The CDR3 sequence is 14 residues long. The CDR3 DNA follows: TGTGCCAGCAGGAAAGGGACAGGGATCCTTGGCTACACCTTC. Translating it yields CASRKGTGILGYTF.

J is TRBJ2-7 and V is TRBV10-3, with TRBD1 matching over 8 bases. The CDR3 sequence is 15 residues long. Germline-derived CDR1 and CDR2 are ENHRY and SYGVKD. V was pared by 9 bases and J by 2 bases, with 12 bases of the junction left unmatched. In DNA form, the CDR3 reads TGTGCCATGTCTCCTGGACAGGGAAAGGCCTACGAGCAGTACTTC. Translation: CAMSPGQGKAYEQYF.

The J gene is TRBJ1-1, the V gene TRBV11-2; possible D gene TRBD1, 6 bases. The CDR3 runs to 18 residues. Germline V gives CDR1 SGHAT, CDR2 FQNNGV. V shed 5 bases and J shed 4 bases, with 26 bases lying between them. CDR3 loop: CASSPPGQGEPWGTEAFF. CDR3 nucleotide sequence: TGTGCCAGCAGCCCCCCGGGACAAGGGGAACCTTGGGGCACTGAAGCTTTCTTT.